Described below is a single T cell receptor beta chain sequence and its context. These data originate in a study of blood T cell repertoires in COVID-19. The wider study: COVID-19 samples collected from the United States, Italy and Spain covered acute and convalescent phases. In each case, the material was cDNA or gDNA derived from T cells, B-cell-depleted T cells, or PBMCs.

V dropped 5 bases and J dropped 8 bases, with 16 bases sitting between them. The CDR3 covers 14 residues. The germline V gene encodes CDR1 MDHEN and CDR2 SYDVKM. In the original workflow: Estimation of nucleated cell counts was performed using reference gene primer amplification. Libraries were prepared by immunoSEQ multiplex PCR; TCRdb keeps only in-frame clonotypes and omits some of them. V and J calls and clone size are copied from that table; D and trimming were computed from the DNA. The table records 80,000 to 95,000 clones, around 85% of them present only once. The chain uses TRBV28 and TRBJ2-1; D uncertain. The specimen was peripheral blood. This receptor was identified in a woman of 80 years or more with active or convalescent COVID-19. For the CDR3, the DNA is TGTGCCAGCAGTAAACCCCCTATGAGCCATGAGCAGTTCTTC. Translation: CASSKPPMSHEQFF.